The T cell receptor (beta chain) described here comes from a study of blood T cell repertoires in COVID-19. The V gene's germline CDR1 is MDHEN and CDR2 SYDVKM. The CDR3 consists of 17 residues. Trimming removed 6 bases from V and 3 bases from J, with 21 bases in between. Sequencing used immunoSEQ multiplex PCR; TCRdb keeps in-frame clones, though not all of them. This repertoire shows roughly 500,000 clones, 88% found once; its top ten account for 8% to 9.5%. The rearrangement uses TRBV28 and TRBJ2-1; D unresolved. This clonotype originated in a woman aged 60-75 years who had recovered from COVID-19. Source material: PBMCs or T cells enriched from blood (not recorded which). The CDR3 DNA follows: TGTGCCAGCAGCCCCGTCAGCATAAGGAGCTACTACAATGAGCAGTTCTTC. Translated, it gives CASSPVSIRSYYNEQFF.